Listed below are T cell receptor beta chains from one sample, sequenced in a study of beta chain features in type 1 diabetes. This table comes from immunoSEQ multiplex PCR, and its TCRdb copy is limited to in-frame clones, with some not included. The sample includes some 370,000 clones, 8% to 10% of them seen just once. The sequencing input was central memory CD4+ T cells from blood. The receptors were gathered from a man younger than 40 with type 1 diabetes. Each CDR3 is given with its conserved first and last residue. Each record gives: J gene, V gene, D gene, clone size, CDR3 protein, CDR3 DNA. D genes are given only for firm matches. Some rows have no size entry. The others give once, few or many, or a class for an expanded clone.

j_call: TRBJ1-2
v_call: TRBV5-1
d_call: TRBD1
clone_size: -
cdr3_aa: CASSLAPGTDGYTF
cdr3_nt: TGCGCCAGCAGCTTGGCTCCAGGGACAGATGGCTACACCTTC

j_call: TRBJ1-2
v_call: TRBV7-2
d_call: -
clone_size: -
cdr3_aa: CASSPQQGSYGYTF
cdr3_nt: TGTGCCAGCAGCCCCCAACAGGGATCCTATGGCTACACCTTC

j_call: TRBJ1-1
v_call: TRBV13
d_call: -
clone_size: few
cdr3_aa: CASQLKVMNTEAFF
cdr3_nt: TGTGCCAGCCAACTAAAGGTGATGAACACTGAAGCTTTCTTT

j_call: TRBJ2-5
v_call: TRBV2
d_call: -
clone_size: few
cdr3_aa: CASSDLRGETQYF
cdr3_nt: TGTGCCAGCAGTGACCTAAGAGGGGAGACCCAGTACTTC

j_call: TRBJ2-1
v_call: TRBV6-4
d_call: -
clone_size: -
cdr3_aa: CASSGSHPNEQFF
cdr3_nt: TGTGCCAGCAGTGGGAGTCACCCCAATGAGCAGTTCTTC

j_call: TRBJ2-1
v_call: TRBV10-2
d_call: TRBD2
clone_size: few
cdr3_aa: CASRGLAGGPWVNEQFF
cdr3_nt: TGCGCCAGTCGGGGACTAGCGGGAGGGCCATGGGTCAATGAGCAGTTCTTC

j_call: TRBJ2-3
v_call: TRBV7-3
d_call: TRBD1
clone_size: few
cdr3_aa: CASSSKRTGTGGSTDTQYF
cdr3_nt: TGTGCCAGCAGCTCGAAGAGAACCGGGACAGGGGGTTCGACAGATACGCAGTATTTT

j_call: TRBJ2-7
v_call: TRBV18
d_call: TRBD1
clone_size: -
cdr3_aa: CASSPGTASYEQYF
cdr3_nt: TGTGCCAGCTCACCCGGGACAGCTTCCTACGAGCAGTACTTC

j_call: TRBJ1-1
v_call: TRBV27
d_call: -
clone_size: -
cdr3_aa: CASSLLGRVNTEAFF
cdr3_nt: TGTGCCAGCAGTTTATTGGGTAGGGTGAACACTGAAGCTTTCTTT

j_call: TRBJ1-4
v_call: TRBV10-3
d_call: -
clone_size: few
cdr3_aa: CASSYSGGINEKLFF
cdr3_nt: TGTGCCAGCAGTTACTCCGGAGGGATTAATGAAAAACTGTTTTTT

j_call: TRBJ2-4
v_call: TRBV9
d_call: TRBD1
clone_size: -
cdr3_aa: CASSWTGAAQNIQYF
cdr3_nt: TGTGCCAGCAGCTGGACAGGGGCGGCCCAGAACATTCAGTACTTC

j_call: TRBJ2-3
v_call: TRBV27
d_call: TRBD2
clone_size: few
cdr3_aa: CASSSGPPVAGATDTQYF
cdr3_nt: TGTGCCAGCAGTTCCGGCCCTCCCGTGGCGGGAGCCACAGATACGCAGTATTTT

j_call: TRBJ2-3
v_call: TRBV27
d_call: TRBD1
clone_size: few
cdr3_aa: CASTQGDADTQYF
cdr3_nt: TGTGCCAGCACCCAGGGGGACGCGGATACGCAGTATTTT

j_call: TRBJ2-7
v_call: TRBV4-2
d_call: -
clone_size: few
cdr3_aa: CASSQEPGYEQYF
cdr3_nt: TGTGCCAGCAGCCAAGAACCGGGGTACGAGCAGTACTTC

j_call: TRBJ1-2
v_call: TRBV28
d_call: -
clone_size: -
cdr3_aa: CASSLGAGAYGYTF
cdr3_nt: TGTGCCAGCAGTTTGGGGGCGGGAGCCTATGGCTACACCTTC

j_call: TRBJ2-7
v_call: TRBV6-1
d_call: -
clone_size: few
cdr3_aa: CASSADLGEQYF
cdr3_nt: TGTGCCAGCAGTGCGGACCTGGGGGAGCAGTACTTC

j_call: TRBJ2-1
v_call: TRBV25-1
d_call: -
clone_size: few
cdr3_aa: CASSELHTYNEQFF
cdr3_nt: TGTGCCAGCAGTGAATTACATACATACAATGAGCAGTTCTTC

j_call: TRBJ2-2
v_call: TRBV27
d_call: TRBD2
clone_size: many
cdr3_aa: CASSLFSGRAANTGELFF
cdr3_nt: TGTGCCAGCAGTTTATTTAGCGGGAGGGCTGCAAACACCGGGGAGCTGTTTTTT

j_call: TRBJ2-7
v_call: TRBV27
d_call: TRBD1
clone_size: few
cdr3_aa: CASSPRTGLNEQYF
cdr3_nt: TGTGCCAGCAGTCCAAGGACAGGGCTCAACGAGCAGTACTTC

j_call: TRBJ1-1
v_call: TRBV6-5
d_call: TRBD1
clone_size: -
cdr3_aa: CASSPRDRDKAFF
cdr3_nt: TGTGCCAGCAGTCCACGGGACAGGGACAAAGCTTTCTTT

j_call: TRBJ1-5
v_call: TRBV7-9
d_call: -
clone_size: few
cdr3_aa: CASSFGAGATNQPQHF
cdr3_nt: TGTGCCAGCAGCTTTGGAGCGGGTGCTACCAATCAGCCCCAGCATTTT

j_call: TRBJ2-5
v_call: TRBV5-1
d_call: -
clone_size: few
cdr3_aa: CASSLNGRETQYF
cdr3_nt: TGCGCCAGCAGCTTGAACGGGCGGGAGACCCAGTACTTC

j_call: TRBJ2-3
v_call: TRBV10-3
d_call: TRBD2
clone_size: -
cdr3_aa: CASSPRPLAGGTDTQYF
cdr3_nt: TGTGCCAGCAGCCCACGCCCCCTAGCGGGCGGCACAGATACGCAGTATTTT

j_call: TRBJ1-1
v_call: TRBV6-1
d_call: -
clone_size: -
cdr3_aa: CASSVSRATEAFF
cdr3_nt: TGTGCCAGCAGTGTAAGCAGGGCCACTGAAGCTTTCTTT

j_call: TRBJ1-4
v_call: TRBV10-2
d_call: -
clone_size: few
cdr3_aa: CASSEGTAGEEKLFF
cdr3_nt: TGCGCCAGCAGTGAAGGGACCGCGGGGGAAGAAAAACTGTTTTTT

j_call: TRBJ2-1
v_call: TRBV20-1
d_call: -
clone_size: -
cdr3_aa: CSVGYNEQFF
cdr3_nt: TGCAGTGTCGGTTACAATGAGCAGTTCTTC

j_call: TRBJ1-2
v_call: TRBV5-6
d_call: -
clone_size: -
cdr3_aa: CASRLGVEKGDGYTF
cdr3_nt: TGTGCCAGCAGACTAGGGGTTGAGAAAGGAGATGGCTACACCTTC

j_call: TRBJ2-3
v_call: TRBV5-5
d_call: TRBD2
clone_size: -
cdr3_aa: CASSLAPSGTADTQYF
cdr3_nt: TGTGCCAGCAGCTTAGCGCCTAGCGGGACGGCAGATACGCAGTATTTT

j_call: TRBJ1-2
v_call: TRBV4-3
d_call: TRBD1
clone_size: few
cdr3_aa: CASSQGQGLGYTF
cdr3_nt: TGCGCCAGCAGCCAAGGACAGGGACTCGGCTACACCTTC

j_call: TRBJ1-5
v_call: TRBV5-1
d_call: TRBD1
clone_size: few
cdr3_aa: CASSSGQGNQPQHF
cdr3_nt: TGCGCCAGCAGCTCCGGACAGGGCAATCAGCCCCAGCATTTT

j_call: TRBJ1-1
v_call: TRBV6-5
d_call: -
clone_size: few
cdr3_aa: CATNWGGGTEAFF
cdr3_nt: TGTGCCACAAACTGGGGGGGAGGGACTGAAGCTTTCTTT

j_call: TRBJ1-2
v_call: TRBV29-1
d_call: -
clone_size: few
cdr3_aa: CSVVGSYGYTF
cdr3_nt: TGCAGCGTTGTAGGGTCCTATGGCTACACCTTC

j_call: TRBJ1-1
v_call: TRBV5-1
d_call: -
clone_size: few
cdr3_aa: CASSSLTGGDEAFF
cdr3_nt: TGCGCCAGCAGCTCCCTGACAGGAGGAGATGAAGCTTTCTTT

j_call: TRBJ1-2
v_call: TRBV28
d_call: TRBD1
clone_size: -
cdr3_aa: CASSLQGARYGYTF
cdr3_nt: TGTGCCAGCAGTTTACAGGGGGCGCGCTATGGCTACACCTTC

j_call: TRBJ1-5
v_call: TRBV6-5
d_call: -
clone_size: -
cdr3_aa: CASSYSKGSQPQHF
cdr3_nt: TGTGCCAGCAGTTACTCAAAGGGGTCTCAGCCCCAGCATTTT

j_call: TRBJ2-7
v_call: TRBV7-3
d_call: -
clone_size: few
cdr3_aa: CASSSHTRPSYEQYF
cdr3_nt: TGTGCCAGCAGCTCACACACTAGACCTTCCTACGAGCAGTACTTC

j_call: TRBJ2-7
v_call: TRBV19
d_call: -
clone_size: -
cdr3_aa: CASSPPGTPEQYF
cdr3_nt: TGTGCCAGTAGTCCGCCCGGGACTCCTGAGCAGTACTTC

j_call: TRBJ1-1
v_call: TRBV29-1
d_call: -
clone_size: -
cdr3_aa: CSVAPGYNTEAFF
cdr3_nt: TGCAGCGTTGCCCCGGGATATAACACTGAAGCTTTCTTT

j_call: TRBJ2-1
v_call: TRBV7-9
d_call: TRBD1
clone_size: few
cdr3_aa: CASSLAAAGGAYNEQFF
cdr3_nt: TGTGCCAGCAGCTTAGCTGCGGCAGGGGGCGCCTACAATGAGCAGTTCTTC

j_call: TRBJ1-2
v_call: TRBV6-5
d_call: TRBD1
clone_size: -
cdr3_aa: CASSYSGTGPYYGYTF
cdr3_nt: TGTGCCAGCAGTTACTCCGGGACAGGTCCCTACTATGGCTACACCTTC

j_call: TRBJ2-5
v_call: TRBV30
d_call: TRBD2
clone_size: few
cdr3_aa: CAWGSGRTETQYF
cdr3_nt: TGTGCCTGGGGGAGCGGGAGGACGGAGACCCAGTACTTC

j_call: TRBJ2-1
v_call: TRBV6-5
d_call: -
clone_size: few
cdr3_aa: CASSLAGLSQFF
cdr3_nt: TGTGCCAGCAGTTTAGCCGGGCTCTCGCAGTTCTTC

j_call: TRBJ1-5
v_call: TRBV14
d_call: -
clone_size: -
cdr3_aa: CASSHPPRQPYSNQPQHF
cdr3_nt: TGTGCCAGCAGCCACCCTCCTCGACAGCCCTATAGCAATCAGCCCCAGCATTTT

j_call: TRBJ1-2
v_call: TRBV7-9
d_call: TRBD1
clone_size: -
cdr3_aa: CASSSARQGFGYTF
cdr3_nt: TGTGCCAGCAGCTCCGCTAGACAGGGGTTTGGCTACACCTTC

j_call: TRBJ2-1
v_call: TRBV19
d_call: -
clone_size: many
cdr3_aa: CASTAIIQSGYNEQFF
cdr3_nt: TGTGCCAGTACGGCAATCATTCAGTCGGGGTACAATGAGCAGTTCTTC

j_call: TRBJ2-1
v_call: TRBV5-4
d_call: -
clone_size: many
cdr3_aa: CASSSVGGGNEQFF
cdr3_nt: TGTGCCAGCAGCTCAGTTGGGGGCGGCAATGAGCAGTTCTTC

j_call: TRBJ2-7
v_call: TRBV4-1
d_call: TRBD2
clone_size: -
cdr3_aa: CASSQEKREAYEQYF
cdr3_nt: TGCGCCAGCAGCCAAGAGAAGCGGGAGGCCTACGAGCAGTACTTC

j_call: TRBJ2-1
v_call: TRBV6-5
d_call: TRBD2
clone_size: -
cdr3_aa: CASSYRLADYNEQFF
cdr3_nt: TGTGCCAGCAGTTACAGACTAGCGGACTACAATGAGCAGTTCTTC

j_call: TRBJ1-4
v_call: TRBV11-2
d_call: -
clone_size: few
cdr3_aa: CASSVTTGTGIRKLFF
cdr3_nt: TGTGCCAGCAGCGTTACGACCGGGACCGGCATAAGGAAACTGTTTTTT

j_call: TRBJ2-1
v_call: TRBV7-3
d_call: -
clone_size: few
cdr3_aa: CASSPSAGYNEQFF
cdr3_nt: TGTGCCAGCAGCCCGTCGGCGGGCTACAATGAGCAGTTCTTC

j_call: TRBJ2-5
v_call: TRBV27
d_call: -
clone_size: -
cdr3_aa: CASSLQGRETQYF
cdr3_nt: TGTGCCAGCAGTTTACAGGGGAGGGAGACCCAGTACTTC

j_call: TRBJ1-1
v_call: TRBV9
d_call: TRBD1
clone_size: -
cdr3_aa: CASRDPQGDATEAFF
cdr3_nt: TGTGCCAGCAGGGATCCCCAGGGGGATGCCACTGAAGCTTTCTTT